This TCR beta chain was recorded in a study of T cell changes during pregnancy in multiple sclerosis. This CDR3 is 14 amino acids long. Germline V gives CDR1 LGHNA, CDR2 YNFKEQ. V lost 2 bases, J lost 2 bases, and 1 base stayed unmatched. Produced via immunoSEQ multiplex PCR; TCRdb's table is partial and in-frame only. Of some 87,000 clones in the sample, nearly 95% are singletons; the top ten hold about 1%. The source is a female donor with multiple sclerosis, enrolled in a pregnancy study. The rearrangement uses TRBV4-2 and TRBJ1-2; 8 nucleotides align to TRBD1. Sequenced here: peripheral blood, sampled in the second trimester of pregnancy. CDR3: CASSQRQGNYGYTF. As DNA, the CDR3 is TGTGCCAGCAGCCAAAGACAGGGGAACTATGGCTACACCTTC.